This T cell receptor (beta chain) was obtained from a study of tumor-infiltrating lymphocytes in primary liver carcinoma. Without any cell sorting, about 20-31 mg of bulk tissue yielded co-extracted RNA and DNA. A primer in the constant region served to generate TCR beta cDNA from 500 to 600 ng of total RNA. Three nested multiplex PCR rounds, a slightly modified ARM-PCR method, built the TCR beta libraries. Primers for the first two PCR rounds were TRBV1-TRBV30 forward primers and a C-beta reverse primer (roughly 10 cycles per round). TCRdb itself ran the multiplex PCR reads through MiXCR, one entry per CDR3 protein. Among approximately 88,000 distinct CDR3 sequences, approximately 72% were seen once, and the ten largest hold around 30%. The CDR3 covers 16 residues. Germline CDR1 GTSNPN, CDR2 SVGIG (reference sequence). V was pared by 4 bases and J by 4 bases, with 20 bases between.

The clonotype originates from a man aged 35 to 55 with primary liver carcinoma and hepatitis B virus infection. Input material: tumor-adjacent normal liver tissue. J is TRBJ2-1 and V is TRBV30; D may correspond to TRBD1 or TRBD2 (5 bases each). As DNA, the CDR3 is TGTGCCTGGAAAAAGGGGTCCGGGACGGCTTACAATGAGCAGTTCTTC. Its protein product is CAWKKGSGTAYNEQFF. Complete variable domain (other parts from reference TRBV30 and TRBJ2-1): SQTIHQWPATLVQPVGSPLSLECTVEGTSNPNLYWYRQAAGRGLQLLFYSVGIGQISSEVPQNLSASRPQDRQFILSSKKLLLSDSGFYLCAWKKGSGTAYNEQFFGPGTRLTVL.